Here is one T cell receptor (beta chain) with its context. In germline, CDR1 is SGHTA, CDR2 FQGNSA. The ends were cut back, 3 bases at V and 10 bases at J, with 19 bases in the middle. There are 15 residues in the CDR3. The data were obtained in a study of blood T cell repertoires in COVID-19. Generated by immunoSEQ multiplex PCR, the TCRdb table keeps only in-frame clones and is missing some. Of about 440,000 clones in the sample, 75% to 90% were seen once. Sequencing used peripheral blood. This receptor was obtained from a woman between 25 and 40 years old with acute or convalescent COVID-19. The chain joins TRBV7-2 to TRBJ2-1; D perhaps matches TRBD2 (7 bases). In nucleotides, the CDR3 is TGTGCCAGCAGCTTGCGAATGGCGGGGGCTTCAGAGCAGTTCTTC. This gives the protein CASSLRMAGASEQFF.